The rows below give T cell receptor beta chains drawn from one sample of a study of T cells in Graves' hyperthyroidism and ophthalmopathy. TCRdb recomputed calls from the multiplex PCR reads with MiXCR, one row per CDR3 protein. Counted here are over 200,000 distinct CDR3 sequences, more than 14% occurring once; the ten biggest clones make up about an eighth. The sample was blood. The receptors here all came from a woman aged 40 to 50 with Graves' hyperthyroidism that later progressed to Graves' ophthalmopathy. The CDR3 runs from the conserved cysteine through the conserved F or W. D genes are given only for firm matches. Clone size is not always given. Where it is, it says once, few, many or a class for expanded clones.

many	TRBV7-9	TRBJ1-2	-	TGTGCCAGCAGCCGCAGACGGAACTATGGCTACACCTTC	CASSRRRNYGYTF
few	TRBV30	TRBJ1-1	TRBD1	TGTGCCTGGAACCGCGGCGGGGGGAGGGGGCATCGGGGCGAAGCTTTCTTT	CAWNRGGGRGHRGEAFF
many	TRBV5-1	TRBJ2-2	-	TGCGCCAGCAGCTTGTGGGCAGGAGACACCGGGGAGCTGTTTTTT	CASSLWAGDTGELFF
few	TRBV5-1	TRBJ1-1	-	TGCGCCAGCGGCGGGGGCTCGAACACTGAAGCTTTCTTT	CASGGGSNTEAFF
many	TRBV28	TRBJ1-2	-	TGTGCCAGCCTTAGAGGCTATGGCTACACCTTC	CASLRGYGYTF
few	TRBV20-1	TRBJ2-3	TRBD2	TGCAGTGCTAGGCTAGCGGGAACTAGCACAGATACGCAGTATTTT	CSARLAGTSTDTQYF
many	TRBV12-3/TRBV12-4	TRBJ2-3	TRBD1	TGTGCCAGCATGGACAGGGGAGCAGATACGCAGTATTTT	CASMDRGADTQYF
many	TRBV11-2	TRBJ2-1	-	TGTGCCAGCAGCTCTACAGGGCTACAAGGGTACAATGAGCAGTTCTTC	CASSSTGLQGYNEQFF
many	TRBV7-9	TRBJ2-1	TRBD2	TGTGCCAGCAGGGAGTTAAGCGGGGGGCATGAGCAGTTCTTC	CASRELSGGHEQFF
many	TRBV5-1	TRBJ1-2	-	TGCGCCAGCAGCATGGAACCCGGGGCCAGCTATGGCTACACCTTC	CASSMEPGASYGYTF
-	TRBV4-2	TRBJ2-1	TRBD2	TGTGCCAGCAGCCAAGATACGGCTAGCGGGAGGGTTGGCAATGAGCAGTTCTTC	CASSQDTASGRVGNEQFF
-	TRBV5-1	TRBJ2-4	TRBD1	TGCGCCAGCAGCAAAGTACAGGGGGGCAAAAACATTCAGTACTTC	CASSKVQGGKNIQYF
-	TRBV27	TRBJ2-5	TRBD1	TGTGCCAGCAGCAGCCTCCGGGACAGCCTCTTTGAGACCCAGTACTTC	CASSSLRDSLFETQYF
many	TRBV4-1	TRBJ2-1	TRBD2	TGCGCCAGCAGCCAAGATGGGGCTAGCGGGAGATTTCAGTTCTTC	CASSQDGASGRFQFF
few	TRBV11-2	TRBJ2-5	TRBD1	TGTGCCAGCAGCTACGGACAGGGGGAGTACTTC	CASSYGQGEYF
many	TRBV18	TRBJ2-5	-	TGTGCCAGCTCACCACTAGCTGAGACCCAGTACTTC	CASSPLAETQYF
few	TRBV6-2/TRBV6-3	TRBJ1-2	-	TGTGCCAGTGAATATGGGACAACCCACTATGGCTACACCTTC	CASEYGTTHYGYTF
many	TRBV5-1	TRBJ2-1	TRBD2	TGCGCCAGCAGCTCGGGACTAGCGGGAGGGCCCCAAGAGCAGTTCTTC	CASSSGLAGGPQEQFF
many	TRBV12-3/TRBV12-4	TRBJ2-7	TRBD1	TGTGCCAGCAGTTTAGGGCAGGGGGCAACATACGAGCAGTACTTC	CASSLGQGATYEQYF
-	TRBV4-1	TRBJ2-5	TRBD2	TGCGCCAGCAGCCTTAGCGGGAGTTTGGAGACCCAGTACTTC	CASSLSGSLETQYF
-	TRBV27	TRBJ1-6	-	TGTGCCTGCAGTTTACAAGGGTACGGTTCACCCCTCCACTTT	CACSLQGYGSPLHF
-	TRBV5-4	TRBJ2-2	-	TGTGCCAGCAGCTCCGGGACTTCGAACACCGGGGAGCTGTTTTTT	CASSSGTSNTGELFF
-	TRBV10-3	TRBJ2-1	TRBD2	TGTGCCATCAGTGAAACTAGCGGGGACCATGAGCAGTTCTTC	CAISETSGDHEQFF
many	TRBV20-1	TRBJ1-2	-	TGCAGTGCTCGGCAAGGGGGCTATGGCTACACCTTC	CSARQGGYGYTF
few	TRBV5-5	TRBJ2-1	TRBD2	TGTGCCAGCAGCTCCCCTTGGCGGGAGAGAAATGAGCAGTTCTTC	CASSSPWRERNEQFF
once	TRBV5-1	TRBJ1-5	-	TGCGCCAGCAGCCGGACAGAGGGTAGCAATCAGCCCCAGCCTTTT	CASSRTEGSNQPQPF
many	TRBV18	TRBJ2-7	-	TGTGCCAGCTCACCGGCAGGCTCGGACGAGCAGTACTTC	CASSPAGSDEQYF
many	TRBV11-3	TRBJ2-3	-	TGTGCCAGCAGCTTTTTACCGGGAGACACAGATACGCAGTATTTT	CASSFLPGDTDTQYF
many	TRBV18	TRBJ2-7	TRBD1	TGTGCCAGCTCACTAAATGCTGTCGGACAGGGTTACTCCTACGAGCAGTACTTC	CASSLNAVGQGYSYEQYF
few	TRBV20-1	TRBJ2-1	TRBD2	TGCAGTGCTGATAGCGGGGCCGGCCTCAATGAGCAGTTCTTC	CSADSGAGLNEQFF
many	TRBV3-1	TRBJ2-7	-	TGTGCCAGCAGCAGGTTCAACTACGAGCAGTACTTC	CASSRFNYEQYF
-	TRBV2	TRBJ2-7	-	TGTGCCAGCAGTGACGAGAGGCAAGGGGAGCAGTACTTC	CASSDERQGEQYF
-	TRBV19	TRBJ2-1	-	TGTGCCAGTAGTCCGCCTCAGGGCCGTCCGGTCAATGAGCAGTTCTTC	CASSPPQGRPVNEQFF
-	TRBV7-6	TRBJ2-5	TRBD1	TGTCCCAGCAGCTCACCGACAGGGGGTGAGACCCAGTACTTC	CPSSSPTGGETQYF
many	TRBV11-2	TRBJ2-2	-	TGTGCCAGCAGCTCCGGGTCCCTCGGGGAGCTGTTTTTT	CASSSGSLGELFF
-	TRBV11-2	TRBJ2-1	-	TGTGCCAGCAGCTTAGATCTGGGGTATTTCTTC	CASSLDLGYFF
-	TRBV27	TRBJ1-1	-	TGTGCCAGCAGTCCCTTTGGGGAAGGGCACACTGAAGCTTTCTTT	CASSPFGEGHTEAFF
-	TRBV5-1	TRBJ2-7	-	TGTGCCAGCGGCGTAGACCTCTCCTACGAGCAGTACTTC	CASGVDLSYEQYF
many	TRBV6-1	TRBJ2-7	-	TGTGCCAGCAGTGACGGGACACCACCATACGAGCAGTACTTC	CASSDGTPPYEQYF
many	TRBV6-1	TRBJ1-2	TRBD1	TGTGCCAGCAGTGAAAACAGGGGGAAATATGGCTACACCTTC	CASSENRGKYGYTF
many	TRBV3-1	TRBJ2-5	TRBD1	TGTGCCAGCAGCCATTATGACAGGGGTCTGCAAGAGACCCAGTACTTC	CASSHYDRGLQETQYF
few	TRBV4-1	TRBJ2-5	-	TGCGCCAGCAGCCAACTCTTTGTTTCAGAGACCCAGTACTTC	CASSQLFVSETQYF
many	TRBV7-8	TRBJ2-5	-	TGTGCCAGCAGCTCCTGGACCCAACAAGAGACCCAGTACTTC	CASSSWTQQETQYF
-	TRBV4-1	TRBJ2-5	TRBD1	TGCGCCAGCAGCCAACCTGGACAGGGCCAAGAGACCCAGTACTTC	CASSQPGQGQETQYF
many	TRBV7-9	TRBJ2-3	TRBD2	TGTGCCAGCAGTTGGAGCGGGAGTAGCACAGATACGCAGTATTTT	CASSWSGSSTDTQYF
many	TRBV7-9	TRBJ2-7	-	TGTGCCAGCAGCTTACTCCCTCGGAACGAGCAGTACTTC	CASSLLPRNEQYF
-	TRBV19	TRBJ1-5	-	TGTGCCAGTAGTATCCTACAGACTGGGCATCGGCCCCAGCATTTT	CASSILQTGHRPQHF
many	TRBV11-2	TRBJ2-3	-	TGTGCCAGCAGCTTCCTACGGGAGAGCACAGATACGCAGTATTTT	CASSFLRESTDTQYF
many	TRBV27	TRBJ1-4	-	TGTGCCAGCAGTTTCCGCCGGGATAAAGAAAAACTGTTTTTT	CASSFRRDKEKLFF
many	TRBV7-9	TRBJ1-5	-	TGTGCCAGCAGTTGGGGCACTCAGCCCCAGCATTTT	CASSWGTQPQHF